This TCR beta chain was found in a study of blood T cell repertoires in COVID-19. Across the whole study: PBMCs, B-cell-depleted T cells, or T cells were the source of the cDNA or gDNA that made up the material.

In this sample, this clone turned up a few times. TCRdb keeps only in-frame clones here, not all; method: immunoSEQ multiplex PCR. The data hold more than 150,000 clones, with roughly four fifths observed a single time. V lost 5 bases to trimming and J lost 7 bases; unmatched junction nucleotides: 7. Germline V gene lookup returns CDR1 MGHDK and CDR2 SYGVNS. CDR3 length: 13 amino acids. The chain links TRBV25-1 to TRBJ1-1, with TRBD1 identical over 7 bases. This receptor was identified in a human donor in a cohort sampled during active COVID-19. Sequencing was carried out using peripheral blood. The DNA of the CDR3 is TGTGCCAGCAGTATCCGGGACAGTGTTGAAGCTTTCTTT. Its protein is CASSIRDSVEAFF.